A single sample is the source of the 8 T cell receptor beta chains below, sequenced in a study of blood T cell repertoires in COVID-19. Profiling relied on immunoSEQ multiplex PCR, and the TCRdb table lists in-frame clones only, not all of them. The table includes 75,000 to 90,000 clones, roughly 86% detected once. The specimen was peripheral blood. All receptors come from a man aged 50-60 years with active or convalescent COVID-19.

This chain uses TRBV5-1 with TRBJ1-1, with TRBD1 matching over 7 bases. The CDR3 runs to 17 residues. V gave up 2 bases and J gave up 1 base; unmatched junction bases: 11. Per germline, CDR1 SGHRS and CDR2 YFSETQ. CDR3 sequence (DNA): TGCGCCAGCAGCTTACACAGGGGTTCCGGTTGGAACACTGAAGCTTTCTTT. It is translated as CASSLHRGSGWNTEAFF. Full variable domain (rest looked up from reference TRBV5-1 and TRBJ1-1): KAGVTQTPRYLIKTRGQQVTLSCSPISGHRSVSWYQQTPGQGLQFLFEYFSETQRNKGNFPGRFSGRQFSNSRSEMNVSTLELGDSALYLCASSLHRGSGWNTEAFFGQGTRLTVV.

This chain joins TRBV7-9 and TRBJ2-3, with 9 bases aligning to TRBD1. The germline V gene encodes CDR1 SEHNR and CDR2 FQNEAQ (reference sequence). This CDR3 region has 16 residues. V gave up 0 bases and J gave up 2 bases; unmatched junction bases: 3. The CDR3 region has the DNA TGTGCCAGCAGCTTAGCCGACAGGGGGATCACAGATACGCAGTATTTT. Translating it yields CASSLADRGITDTQYF. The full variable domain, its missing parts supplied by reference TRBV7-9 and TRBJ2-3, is DTGVSQNPRHKITKRGQNVTFRCDPISEHNRLYWYRQTLGQGPEFLTYFQNEAQLEKSRLLSDRFSAERPKGSFSTLEIQRTEQGDSAMYLCASSLADRGITDTQYFGPGTRLTVL.

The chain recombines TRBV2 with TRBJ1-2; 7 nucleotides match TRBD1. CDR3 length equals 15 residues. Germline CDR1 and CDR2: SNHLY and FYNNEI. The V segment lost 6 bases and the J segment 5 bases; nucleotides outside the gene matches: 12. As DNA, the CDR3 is TGTGCCAGCAGACCCGGGACAGAAACTTTGTATGGCTACACCTTC. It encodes CASRPGTETLYGYTF. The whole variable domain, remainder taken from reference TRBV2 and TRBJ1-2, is EPEVTQTPSHQVTQMGQEVILRCVPISNHLYFYWYRQILGQKVEFLVSFYNNEISEKSEIFDDQFSVERPDGSNFTLKIRSTKLEDSAMYFCASRPGTETLYGYTFGSGTRLTVV.

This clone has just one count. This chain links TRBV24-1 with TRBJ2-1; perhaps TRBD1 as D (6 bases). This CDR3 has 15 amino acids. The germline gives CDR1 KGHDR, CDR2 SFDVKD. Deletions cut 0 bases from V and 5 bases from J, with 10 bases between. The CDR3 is CATSDLQRQDNEQFF. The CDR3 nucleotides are TGTGCCACCAGTGATTTGCAGCGACAGGACAATGAGCAGTTCTTC.

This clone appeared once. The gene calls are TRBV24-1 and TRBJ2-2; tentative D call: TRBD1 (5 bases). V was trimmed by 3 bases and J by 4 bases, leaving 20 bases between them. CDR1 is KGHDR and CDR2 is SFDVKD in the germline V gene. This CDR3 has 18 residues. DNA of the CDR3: TGTGCCACCAGTGATCCGCTAAGGACACCCTCGGGCACCGGGGAGCTGTTTTTT. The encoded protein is CATSDPLRTPSGTGELFF.

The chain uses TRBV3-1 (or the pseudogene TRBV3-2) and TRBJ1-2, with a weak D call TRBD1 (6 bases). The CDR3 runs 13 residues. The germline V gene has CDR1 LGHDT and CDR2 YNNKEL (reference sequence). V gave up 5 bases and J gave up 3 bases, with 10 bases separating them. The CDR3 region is CASSSGVYYGYTF. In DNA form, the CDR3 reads TGTGCCAGCAGCTCAGGGGTTTACTATGGCTACACCTTC.

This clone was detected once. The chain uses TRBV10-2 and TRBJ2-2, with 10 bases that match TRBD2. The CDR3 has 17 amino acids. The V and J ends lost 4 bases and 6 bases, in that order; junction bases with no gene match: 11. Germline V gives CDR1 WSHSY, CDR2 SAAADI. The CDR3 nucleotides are TGCGCCAGCAGTGTATCTAGCGGGGGCCAGGTACCCGGGGAGCTGTTTTTT. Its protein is CASSVSSGGQVPGELFF.

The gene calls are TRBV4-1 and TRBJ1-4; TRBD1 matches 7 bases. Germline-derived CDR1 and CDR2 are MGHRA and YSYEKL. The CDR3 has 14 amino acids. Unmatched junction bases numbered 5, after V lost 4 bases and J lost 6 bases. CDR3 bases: TGCGCCAGCAGCCCGGGACAGCTTGATGAAAAACTGTTTTTT. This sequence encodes CASSPGQLDEKLFF.